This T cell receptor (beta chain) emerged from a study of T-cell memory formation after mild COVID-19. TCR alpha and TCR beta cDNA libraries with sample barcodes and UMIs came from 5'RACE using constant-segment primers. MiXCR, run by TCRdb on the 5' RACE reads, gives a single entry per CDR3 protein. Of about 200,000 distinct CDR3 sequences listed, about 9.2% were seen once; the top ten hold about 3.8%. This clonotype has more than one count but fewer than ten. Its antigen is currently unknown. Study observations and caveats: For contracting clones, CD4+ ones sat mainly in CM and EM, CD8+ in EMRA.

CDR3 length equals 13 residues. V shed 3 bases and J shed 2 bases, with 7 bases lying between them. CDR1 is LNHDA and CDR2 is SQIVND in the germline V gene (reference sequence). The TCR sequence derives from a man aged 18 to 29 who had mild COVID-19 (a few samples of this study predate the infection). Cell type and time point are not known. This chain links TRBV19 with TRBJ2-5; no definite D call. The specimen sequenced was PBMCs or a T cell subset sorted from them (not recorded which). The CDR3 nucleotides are TGTGCCAGTAGTATTGGCAGGCAAGAGACCCAGTACTTC. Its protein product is CASSIGRQETQYF.